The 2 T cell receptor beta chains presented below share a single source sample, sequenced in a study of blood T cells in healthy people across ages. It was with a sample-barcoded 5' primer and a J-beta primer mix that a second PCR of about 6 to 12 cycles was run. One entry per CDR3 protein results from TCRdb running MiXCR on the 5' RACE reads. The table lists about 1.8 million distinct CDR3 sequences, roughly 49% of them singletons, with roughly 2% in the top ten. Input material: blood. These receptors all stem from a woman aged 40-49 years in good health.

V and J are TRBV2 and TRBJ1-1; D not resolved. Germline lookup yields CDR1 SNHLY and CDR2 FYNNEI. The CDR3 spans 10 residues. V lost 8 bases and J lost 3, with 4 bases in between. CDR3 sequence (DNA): TGTGCCAGCGCCCACACTGAAGCTTTCTTT. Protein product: CASAHTEAFF.

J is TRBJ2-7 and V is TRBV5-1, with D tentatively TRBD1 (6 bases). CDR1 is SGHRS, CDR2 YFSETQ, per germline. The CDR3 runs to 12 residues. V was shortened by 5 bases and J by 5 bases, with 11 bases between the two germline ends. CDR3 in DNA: TGCGCCAGCAGGAGGACAGAGGACGAGCAGTACTTC. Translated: CASRRTEDEQYF.